These 17 T cell receptor beta chains share one sample of origin, sequenced in a study of CD8 T cells in Susac syndrome (dated by TCRdb to between 2017 and 2020). The library was made by the immunoSEQ multiplex PCR assay. RNA was extracted using the RNeasy kit, and about 0.45 to 1 ug of the RNA was reverse transcribed with random hexamers. TCRdb reanalyzed the raw reads on its own, using fastp at Q25 for trimming and MiXCR for clone calling, and kept in-frame beta chains. When rows share a CDR3 protein, they turn into one entry using the most common DNA and genes. A total of over 100,000 distinct CDR3 sequences appear in this sample, about nine tenths of them only once. Of the sample, about 0.11% falls within the top ten clones. Material for sequencing was CD8+ T cells from PBMCs. These receptor sequences come from a human donor in good health.

This clonotype was detected once. The V and J genes are TRBV5-1 and TRBJ2-5, with TRBD2 as a possible D gene (6 bases). This CDR3 comprises 14 residues. Looked up from germline, CDR1 is SGHRS and CDR2 is YFSETQ. V lost 3 bases and J lost 3, with 12 bases in between. The CDR3 nucleotides read TGCGCCAGCAGCTCACTTCGCGGGGAAGAGACCCAGTACTTC. This sequence encodes CASSSLRGEETQYF.

The chain couples TRBV13 to TRBJ1-2; 8 bases match TRBD1. Per germline, CDR1 PRHDT and CDR2 FYEKMQ (reference sequence). This CDR3 is built from 14 residues. Trimming cost V 3 bases and J 6 bases; bases outside gene matches: 6. For the CDR3, the DNA is TGTGCCAGCAGCTTGACAGGGGTATTTGATGGCTACACCTTC. Translating gives CASSLTGVFDGYTF.

V is TRBV2 and J is TRBJ2-1; D not resolved. The V and J ends lost 11 bases and 7 bases respectively, with 18 bases between them. The CDR3 has 13 residues. CDR1 and CDR2 (germline): SNHLY, FYNNEI. The CDR3 loop reads CAGKWTDQNEQFF. The DNA for the CDR3 is TGTGCCGGTAAATGGACCGATCAAAATGAGCAGTTCTTC.

This clonotype was counted between two and nine times. J is TRBJ2-7 and V is TRBV7-2; a weak D match, TRBD2 (7 bases). V gave up 6 bases and J gave up 4 bases, with 19 bases separating them. CDR1 and CDR2 from the germline V gene are SGHTA and FQGNSA. This CDR3 has 15 amino acids. The CDR3 loop reads CASSPEGGGSYEQYF. In nucleotides, the CDR3 is TGTGCCAGCAGTCCAGAGGGGGGAGGGAGTTACGAGCAGTACTTC.

This clonotype was recorded once. V gene TRBV6-5 combines with J gene TRBJ1-2; the D gene is possibly TRBD1 (5 bases). V was cut by 2 bases and J by 6 bases, with 19 bases left in between. Germline assignment: CDR1 MNHEY and CDR2 SVGAGI. The CDR3 is 16 amino acids. The CDR3 region is CASSYAIFGALDGYTF. The CDR3 nucleotides are TGTGCCAGCAGTTACGCAATATTTGGGGCACTCGATGGCTACACCTTC.

This chain joins TRBV20-1 and TRBJ2-5, with a tentative D call TRBD1 (6 bases). Trimming took off 6 bases at V and 1 base at J, with 12 bases between the two ends. CDR1 DFQATT and CDR2 SNEGSKA come from the germline V gene (reference sequence). This CDR3 contains 13 residues. CDR3 sequence: CSARGQPQETQYF. In DNA, the CDR3 is TGCAGTGCCCGGGGACAACCCCAAGAGACCCAGTACTTC.

This clonotype was counted a few times. This sequence joins TRBV7-2 and TRBJ2-7; D assignment may be TRBD1 or TRBD2 (6 bases each). The germline CDR1 and CDR2 sequences are SGHTA and FQGNSA. Deletions cut 2 bases from V and 1 base from J, with 9 bases between. The CDR3 sequence is 14 residues long. CDR3 amino acids: CASSLPGASYEQYF. DNA for the CDR3: TGTGCCAGCAGCTTACCGGGGGCTTCCTACGAGCAGTACTTC.

The chain is built from TRBV20-1 and TRBJ2-2; 9 nucleotides align to TRBD2. The CDR3 runs 17 residues. The V gene end was trimmed by 0 bases and the J gene end by 3 bases; junction bases not matched to a gene: 8. Germline V gives CDR1 DFQATT, CDR2 SNEGSKA (reference sequence). The CDR3 DNA sequence: TGCAGTGCTAGAGATCATGTGGCGGGAGGGGACACCGGGGAGCTGTTTTTT. This translates into CSARDHVAGGDTGELFF.

This chain joins TRBV2 and TRBJ2-3; 14 bases are a match to TRBD2. Looked up from germline, CDR1 is SNHLY and CDR2 is FYNNEI. There are 17 residues in the CDR3. The trim removed 8 bases at V and 4 bases at J, leaving 11 bases unmatched. CDR3 nucleotides: TGTGCCAGCGCGGGACTAGCGGGAGTCAGGGGAGCAGATACGCAGTATTTT. Translation: CASAGLAGVRGADTQYF.

The chain joins TRBV4-3 to TRBJ1-4; 8 bases line up with TRBD1. The V and J ends lost 3 bases and 5 bases, in that order; junction bases with no gene match: 23. This CDR3 spans 21 amino acids. Germline CDR1 LGHNA, CDR2 YSLEER. This CDR3 reads CASSHALGGQGGGRGNEKLFF. The CDR3 bases are TGCGCCAGCAGCCATGCCCTAGGAGGACAGGGTGGAGGTCGGGGAAATGAAAAACTGTTTTTT.

V and J are TRBV27 and TRBJ2-5, with D possibly being TRBD1 (6 bases). Germline V CDR1 and CDR2: MNHEY, SMNVEV (reference sequence). V was trimmed by 8 bases and J by 1 base, leaving 14 bases between them. The CDR3 has 14 residues. The CDR3 region has the DNA TGTGCCAGCGGTGGACAGTCCCTCCAAGAGACCCAGTACTTC. Protein sequence: CASGGQSLQETQYF.

In DNA form, the CDR3 reads TGCGCCAGCAGTCCAAATCATAGGGGTGTTGGCAATCAGCCCCAGCATTTT. The encoded protein is CASSPNHRGVGNQPQHF. This rearrangement joins TRBV23-1 to TRBJ1-5; maybe TRBD1 (5 bases). TRBV23-1 is known as an ORF, though its function is uncertain. Trimming cost V 4 bases and J 2 bases, with 18 bases left between them. The CDR3 runs to 17 residues.

The rearrangement joins TRBV3-1 to TRBJ1-5; D is perhaps TRBD1 (5 bases). This CDR3 is 13 amino acids long. V lost 4 bases and J 5 bases, leaving 9 bases between the germline ends. CDR1 is LGHDT and CDR2 is YNNKEL in the germline V gene (reference sequence). Here the CDR3 reads CASSLTVDQPQHF. CDR3 in DNA: TGTGCCAGCAGCCTGACAGTCGATCAGCCCCAGCATTTT.

The J gene is TRBJ2-7, the V gene TRBV3-1; TRBD2 agrees at 15 bases. Looked up from germline, CDR1 is LGHDT and CDR2 is YNNKEL (reference sequence). The ends lost 6 bases at V and 5 bases at J; junction bases unmatched: 5. This CDR3 has 15 amino acids. The DNA for the CDR3 is TGTGCCAGCAGAGGACTAGCGGGAGGGCCGGACGAGCAGTACTTC. This encodes CASRGLAGGPDEQYF.

The rearrangement links TRBV11-2 to TRBJ2-1, with TRBD2 matching 8 bases. J was trimmed by 6 bases and V by 3 bases; bases with no gene match: 10. This CDR3 spans 16 amino acids. Germline assignment: CDR1 SGHAT and CDR2 FQNNGV. For the CDR3, the DNA is TGTGCCAGCAGCTTGGGGCAGCGGGAGCCCGCCAATGAGCAGTTCTTC. It translates to CASSLGQREPANEQFF.

The chain carries TRBV18 and TRBJ1-5; a weak D match, TRBD1 (5 bases). V gave up 4 bases and J gave up 4 bases, with 11 bases separating them. The CDR3 totals 14 residues. In germline, CDR1 is KGHSH, CDR2 LQKENI. The CDR3 sequence: CASSQTVINQPQHF. For the CDR3, the DNA is TGTGCCAGCTCACAGACAGTTATTAATCAGCCCCAGCATTTT.

This sequence joins TRBV28 and TRBJ2-1; possibly TRBD1 or TRBD2 for D (5 bases each). Germline values: CDR1 MDHEN, CDR2 SYDVKM. Trimming took 9 bases from V and 7 from J, leaving 13 bases between them. The CDR3 consists of 12 residues. CDR3 nucleotide sequence: TGTGCCAGTAGGGACCCACGAAATGAGCAGTTCTTC. Amino acid sequence: CASRDPRNEQFF.